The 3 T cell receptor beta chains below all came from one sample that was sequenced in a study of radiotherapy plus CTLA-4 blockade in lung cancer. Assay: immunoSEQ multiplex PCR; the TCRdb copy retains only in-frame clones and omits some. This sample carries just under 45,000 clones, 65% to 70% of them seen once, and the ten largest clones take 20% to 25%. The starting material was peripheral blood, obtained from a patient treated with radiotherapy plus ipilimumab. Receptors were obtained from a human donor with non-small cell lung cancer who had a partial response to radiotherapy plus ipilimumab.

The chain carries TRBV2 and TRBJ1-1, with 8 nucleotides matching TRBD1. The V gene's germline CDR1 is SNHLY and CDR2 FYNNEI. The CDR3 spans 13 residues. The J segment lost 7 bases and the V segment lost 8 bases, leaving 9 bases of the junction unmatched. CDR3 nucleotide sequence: TGTGCCAGCCACACACAGGGGGTCGGTGAAGCTTTCTTT. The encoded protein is CASHTQGVGEAFF. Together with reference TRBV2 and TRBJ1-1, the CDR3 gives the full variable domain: EPEVTQTPSHQVTQMGQEVILRCVPISNHLYFYWYRQILGQKVEFLVSFYNNEISEKSEIFDDQFSVERPDGSNFTLKIRSTKLEDSAMYFCASHTQGVGEAFFGQGTRLTVV.

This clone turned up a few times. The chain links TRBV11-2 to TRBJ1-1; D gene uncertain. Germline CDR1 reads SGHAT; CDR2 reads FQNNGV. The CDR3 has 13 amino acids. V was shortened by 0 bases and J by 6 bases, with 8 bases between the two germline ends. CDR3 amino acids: CASSLDVNAEAFF. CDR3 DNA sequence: TGTGCCAGCAGCTTAGATGTAAATGCTGAAGCTTTCTTT.

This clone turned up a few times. CDR3 in DNA: TGTGCCAGCAGCTTAGACGGCCCCCGGGGTTCCTACAATGAGCAGTTCTTC. It specifies CASSLDGPRGSYNEQFF. The J gene is TRBJ2-1, the V gene TRBV7-9, with D perhaps TRBD2 (5 bases). The CDR3 has 17 residues. The germline V gene encodes CDR1 SEHNR and CDR2 FQNEAQ (reference sequence). V gave up 1 base and J gave up 1 base, with 14 bases separating them.